This T cell receptor (beta chain) is drawn from a study of shared clonotypes between healthy human individuals. In replicate PCRs of sorted subsets, roughly 210 ng DNA, tens of thousands of T cell genomes, was used. The data were produced by immunoSEQ multiplex PCR, yet TCRdb's version contains in-frame clones alone and is incomplete. The table has 2 million to 2.5 million clones, 85% to 95% seen once. Study results and limitations: Non-shared clonotypes had lower generation probabilities than those shared by all four donors.

The junction had 4 bases not matched to a gene; V was cut back by 4 bases and J by 5 bases. This CDR3 is built from 13 residues. Germline V lookup: CDR1 SGDLS, CDR2 YYNGEE. A remark on this clone: What it binds is unknown. This sample includes further DNA sequences coding for the same CDR3.

Naive CD4+ cells were CD45RA-selected; the remaining cells were memory. The TCR was taken from a man aged 18 to 30 in good health. Some clones in this sample may be carry-over from other donors' samples. V usage is TRBV9 and J usage is TRBJ1-2; 8 nucleotides match TRBD1. Sequenced sample: naive CD4+ T cells from PBMCs. Subset in this sample: CD45RA+ positively selected. CDR3 in DNA: TGTGCCAGCAGCTTACAGGGGGGGTATGGCTACACCTTC. This sequence encodes CASSLQGGYGYTF.